This record concerns one TCR beta chain sequence. These data originate in a study of blood T cell repertoires in COVID-19. Here immunoSEQ multiplex PCR was the method, and the copy in TCRdb shows in-frame clones only, minus some. This sample has about 250,000 clones, with roughly 89% found just once. Germline V gene lookup returns CDR1 KGHSH and CDR2 LQKENI. With 2 bases removed from V and 0 bases from J, the gap between germline ends came to 9 bases. The CDR3 has 15 residues. The sequencing input was peripheral blood. V gene TRBV18 combines with J gene TRBJ2-3, with a possible D match to TRBD1 (6 bases). This receptor was taken from a woman in her twenties or thirties with active or convalescent COVID-19. The CDR3 DNA sequence: TGTGCCAGCTCACCAGGACAGCGGAGCACAGATACGCAGTATTTT. Amino acids: CASSPGQRSTDTQYF.